A selection of T cell receptor beta chains follows, all from one sample in a study of human T cells and chemical hapten exposure. Via MiXCR, TCRdb re-called the RACE reads, giving one row per CDR3 protein. The profile covers 300,000 to 450,000 distinct CDR3 sequences, with roughly 5% appearing a single time and 2% to 3% taken by the ten largest. The specimen comprised whole blood, sampled in connection with sensitization to the hapten diphenylcyclopropenone (DPC). The receptors were gathered from a woman aged 45 to 65 with alopecia areata. Some clones in this sample may be carry-over from other donors' samples. Both conserved end residues are part of each CDR3. D genes are given only for firm matches. Where a row states a size, it is once, few, many or the class of an expanded clone; other rows omit it.

TRBV15	TRBJ1-4	.	.	CATSRGGGAEKLFF	TGTGCCACCAGCAGAGGAGGGGGGGCTGAAAAACTGTTTTTT
TRBV13	TRBJ2-3	TRBD1	once	CASSGDWGTGPDTQYF	TGTGCCAGCAGCGGGGATTGGGGGACAGGGCCAGATACGCAGTATTTT
TRBV28	TRBJ2-4	TRBD1	.	CATLAGTDKNIQYF	TGTGCCACCCTTGCCGGGACAGATAAAAACATTCAGTACTTC
TRBV20-1	TRBJ1-5	.	few	CSAPSGAGPQHF	TGCAGTGCCCCAAGCGGGGCTGGGCCCCAGCATTTT
TRBV12-3/TRBV12-4	TRBJ2-3	.	many	CASSLLGDTQYF	TGTGCCAGCAGTTTGTTAGGTGATACGCAGTATTTT
TRBV7-9	TRBJ2-2	TRBD1	many	CASSWYRGMNTGELFF	TGTGCCAGCAGCTGGTACAGGGGGATGAACACCGGGGAGCTGTTTTTT
TRBV2	TRBJ1-1	.	.	CASSEAPGITEAFF	TGTGCCAGCAGTGAAGCGCCTGGGATTACTGAAGCTTTCTTT
TRBV6-1	TRBJ2-1	.	many	CASSEGYSREQFF	TGTGCCAGCAGTGAAGGTTATTCGAGGGAGCAGTTCTTC
TRBV7-2	TRBJ2-6	.	many	CASSRRTASSGANVLTF	TGTGCCAGCAGCCGACGGACGGCAAGCTCTGGGGCCAACGTCCTGACTTTC
TRBV15	TRBJ2-1	TRBD2	many	CATSRRTSGGSYNEQFF	TGTGCCACCAGCAGAAGGACTAGCGGGGGTTCCTACAATGAGCAGTTCTTC
TRBV2	TRBJ1-2	.	.	CASSEARLYGYTF	TGTGCCAGCAGTGAAGCGCGACTCTATGGCTACACCTTC
TRBV4-3	TRBJ2-7	TRBD1	many	CASSQDLGQGVYEQYF	TGCGCCAGCAGCCAAGATTTAGGCCAGGGGGTCTACGAGCAGTACTTC
TRBV11-2	TRBJ1-3	.	.	CASSLERPRASGNTIYF	TGTGCCAGCAGCTTAGAAAGGCCGCGGGCCTCTGGAAACACCATATATTTT
TRBV20-1	TRBJ1-4	TRBD1	many	CSASQEGAWGNEKLFF	TGCAGTGCCTCCCAGGAGGGGGCTTGGGGAAATGAAAAACTGTTTTTT
TRBV7-8	TRBJ2-7	TRBD1	many	CASSNRGQGFEQYF	TGTGCCAGCAGCAATAGGGGACAGGGCTTTGAGCAGTACTTC
TRBV4-3	TRBJ1-2	.	.	CASSQEVANYGGYTF	TGCGCCAGCAGCCAAGAGGTGGCAAACTATGGCGGCTACACCTTC
TRBV5-5	TRBJ2-3	.	many	CASSLEPGPLDTQYF	TGTGCCAGCAGCTTGGAGCCAGGCCCCCTTGATACGCAGTATTTT
TRBV5-1	TRBJ2-3	TRBD2	many	CASSSGLAGGRGSTDTQYF	TGCGCCAGCAGCTCTGGACTAGCGGGAGGCCGGGGATCCACAGATACGCAGTATTTT
TRBV20-1	TRBJ2-3	.	many	CSAGRPVVDTQYF	TGCAGTGCTGGGCGGCCAGTCGTAGATACGCAGTATTTT
TRBV10-3	TRBJ2-7	TRBD1	.	CAIRDRGTSYEQYF	TGTGCCATCAGGGACAGGGGAACGTCCTACGAGCAGTACTTC
TRBV6-2/TRBV6-3	TRBJ2-7	.	.	CASSYGLWEQYF	TGTGCCAGCAGCTACGGACTTTGGGAGCAGTACTTC
TRBV12-3/TRBV12-4	TRBJ2-2	.	.	CASSGRRDTGELFF	TGTGCCAGCAGCGGGCGGAGGGACACCGGGGAGCTGTTTTTT
TRBV5-4	TRBJ2-1	.	.	CASRGRGNEQFF	TGTGCCAGCAGGGGTAGGGGGAATGAGCAGTTCTTC
TRBV4-3	TRBJ2-7	.	many	CASSHRGGYEQYF	TGCGCCAGCAGCCATCGTGGGGGCTACGAGCAGTACTTC
TRBV20-1	TRBJ2-5	.	.	CSARNRETQYF	TGCAGTGCTAGGAATCGGGAGACCCAGTACTTC
TRBV6-6	TRBJ1-2	TRBD1	many	CASREGTEFYGYTF	TGTGCCAGCCGGGAGGGGACAGAGTTCTATGGCTACACCTTC
TRBV7-2	TRBJ1-5	.	.	CASSLERFQPQHF	TGTGCCAGCAGCTTAGAGAGGTTTCAGCCCCAGCATTTT
TRBV25-1	TRBJ2-1	TRBD2	many	CASSVTSGLGFNEQFF	TGTGCCAGCAGTGTAACTAGCGGCCTAGGATTCAATGAGCAGTTCTTC
TRBV12-3/TRBV12-4	TRBJ2-3	.	many	CACRENTDTQYF	TGTGCCTGCCGGGAGAACACAGATACGCAGTATTTT
TRBV28	TRBJ2-2	.	few	CASSSEGGGTGELFF	TGTGCCAGCAGTTCGGAGGGGGGCGGCACCGGGGAGCTGTTTTTT
TRBV12-3/TRBV12-4	TRBJ2-7	TRBD1	many	CASSSTGTGADEQYF	TGTGCCAGCAGTTCGACCGGGACAGGGGCTGACGAGCAGTACTTC
TRBV13	TRBJ2-3	.	many	CASRQGAQYF	TGTGCCAGCAGGCAGGGAGCGCAGTATTTT
TRBV11-2	TRBJ2-1	.	many	CASSLYFRDEQFF	TGTGCCAGCAGCTTATATTTCAGGGATGAGCAGTTCTTC
TRBV7-7	TRBJ2-3	.	many	CASSLDHGDTQYF	TGTGCCAGCAGCTTAGACCACGGTGATACGCAGTATTTT
TRBV7-2	TRBJ2-3	TRBD2	many	CASSSILADTDTQYF	TGTGCCAGCAGCTCTATACTAGCGGACACAGATACGCAGTATTTT
TRBV3-1	TRBJ1-5	.	.	CASSKESNQPQHF	TGTGCCAGCTCTAAAGAAAGCAATCAGCCCCAGCATTTT
TRBV28	TRBJ2-3	TRBD2	.	CASSSLAGGGTDTQYF	TGTGCCAGCAGTTCCTTAGCGGGAGGGGGCACAGATACGCAGTATTTT
TRBV15	TRBJ1-4	.	.	CATSRDGDGGGEKLFF	TGTGCCACCAGCAGAGATGGGGATGGAGGAGGGGAAAAACTGTTTTTT
TRBV5-1	TRBJ2-2	TRBD1	many	CASSWGQGMTGELFF	TGCGCCAGCAGCTGGGGACAGGGGATGACCGGGGAGCTGTTTTTT
TRBV4-1	TRBJ1-2	.	many	CASSSGRGDYGYTF	TGCGCCAGCAGCTCAGGACGGGGCGACTATGGCTACACCTTC
TRBV6-6	TRBJ1-3	.	few	CAGTGSGNTIYF	TGTGCCGGAACAGGCTCTGGAAACACCATATATTTT
TRBV6-6	TRBJ1-6	.	.	CASRGGGSQAPLHF	TGTGCCAGCAGAGGGGGGGGCAGCCAGGCGCCCCTCCACTTT
TRBV11-1	TRBJ1-1	.	many	CASPGPRGRNTEAFF	TGTGCCTCCCCGGGACCGAGGGGAAGAAACACTGAAGCTTTCTTT
TRBV3-1	TRBJ1-4	.	few	CASSPKGESNEKLFF	TGTGCCAGCAGCCCCAAGGGGGAAAGTAATGAAAAACTGTTTTTT
TRBV4-3	TRBJ2-1	TRBD2	many	CASSQEGGRAFNEQFF	TGCGCCAGCAGCCAAGAAGGAGGGAGGGCCTTCAATGAGCAGTTCTTC
TRBV4-1	TRBJ2-7	TRBD1	many	CASSQEGQGREQYF	TGCGCCAGCAGCCAAGAAGGACAGGGTCGCGAGCAGTACTTC
TRBV7-3	TRBJ2-3	TRBD2	.	CASSLRGTSGETQYF	TGTGCCAGCAGCTTAAGAGGGACTAGCGGGGAGACGCAGTATTTT
TRBV3-1	TRBJ1-3	.	many	CASSQDWPRRGSGNTIYF	TGTGCCAGCAGCCAAGATTGGCCGAGACGGGGCTCTGGAAACACCATATATTTT
TRBV12-3/TRBV12-4	TRBJ2-7	.	.	CASSLSFGTSYEQYF	TGTGCCAGCAGTTTATCCTTCGGGACTTCATACGAGCAGTACTTC
TRBV28	TRBJ2-3	.	many	CASSFWERTDTQYF	TGTGCCAGCAGTTTTTGGGAGCGGACAGATACGCAGTATTTT
TRBV12-3/TRBV12-4	TRBJ1-5	.	.	CASSSRGGDPNQPQHF	TGTGCCAGCAGTTCTAGAGGGGGGGACCCCAATCAGCCCCAGCATTTT
TRBV4-1	TRBJ1-1	.	many	CASLDRLNTEAFF	TGCGCCAGCCTCGACAGGTTGAACACTGAAGCTTTCTTT
TRBV27	TRBJ1-5	TRBD1	few	CASSLSRGLHQPQHF	TGTGCCAGCAGTTTATCGAGGGGGCTCCATCAGCCCCAGCATTTT
TRBV5-1	TRBJ2-6	TRBD1	.	CASSSGQGVANVLTF	TGCGCCAGCAGCTCAGGACAGGGGGTAGCCAACGTCCTGACTTTC
TRBV27	TRBJ2-3	.	many	CASSRGRSTDTQYF	TGTGCCAGCAGCCGGGGGAGGAGCACAGATACGCAGTATTTT
TRBV11-2	TRBJ2-2	TRBD2	many	CASSLEPGGSGELFF	TGTGCCAGCAGCTTAGAACCGGGGGGGTCCGGGGAGCTGTTTTTT
TRBV28	TRBJ1-2	.	.	CASSLGYSYGYTF	TGTGCCAGCAGTTTGGGCTACTCCTATGGCTACACCTTC